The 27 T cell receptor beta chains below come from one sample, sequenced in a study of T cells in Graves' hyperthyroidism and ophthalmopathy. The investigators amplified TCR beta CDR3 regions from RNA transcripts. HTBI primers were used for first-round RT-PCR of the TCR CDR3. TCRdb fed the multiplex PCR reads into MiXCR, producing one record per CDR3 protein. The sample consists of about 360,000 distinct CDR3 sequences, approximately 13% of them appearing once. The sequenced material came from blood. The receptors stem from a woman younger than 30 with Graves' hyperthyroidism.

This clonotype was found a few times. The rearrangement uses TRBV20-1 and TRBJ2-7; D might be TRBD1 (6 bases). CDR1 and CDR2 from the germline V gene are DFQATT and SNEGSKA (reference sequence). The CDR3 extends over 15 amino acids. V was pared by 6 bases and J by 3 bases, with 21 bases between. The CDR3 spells CSAPNRVSSVYEQYF. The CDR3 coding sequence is TGCAGTGCGCCGAACAGGGTTTCCTCGGTCTACGAGCAGTACTTC.

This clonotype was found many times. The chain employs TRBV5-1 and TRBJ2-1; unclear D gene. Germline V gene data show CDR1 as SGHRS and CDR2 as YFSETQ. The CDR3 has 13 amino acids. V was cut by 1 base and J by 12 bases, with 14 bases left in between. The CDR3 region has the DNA TGCGCCAGCAGCTTGCAAGGGCTCCCCCCGCAGTTCTTC. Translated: CASSLQGLPPQFF.

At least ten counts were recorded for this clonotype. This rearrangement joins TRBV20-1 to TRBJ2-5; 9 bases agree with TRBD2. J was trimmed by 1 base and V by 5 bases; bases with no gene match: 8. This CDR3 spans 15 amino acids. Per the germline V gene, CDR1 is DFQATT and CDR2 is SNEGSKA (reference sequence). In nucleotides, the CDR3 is TGCAGTGCTCCGCCCAGGACTAGCGTCCAAGAGACCCAGTACTTC. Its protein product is CSAPPRTSVQETQYF.

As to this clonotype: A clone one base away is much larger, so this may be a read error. DNA of the CDR3: TGTGCCAGCAGTTACGTCGGGACTGAAGCTTTCTTT. It encodes CASSYVGTEAFF. This rearrangement joins TRBV6-2 or TRBV6-3 to TRBJ1-1; D gene uncertain. The CDR3 is 12 amino acids. Germline loops: CDR1 MNHEY, CDR2 SVGEGT. Trimming pared 2 bases from V and 5 bases from J, leaving 6 bases between.

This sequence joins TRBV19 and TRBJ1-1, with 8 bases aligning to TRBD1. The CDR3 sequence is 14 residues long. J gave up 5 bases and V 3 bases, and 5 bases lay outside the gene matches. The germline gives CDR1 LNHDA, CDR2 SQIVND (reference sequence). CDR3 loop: CASSMGRGHTEAFF. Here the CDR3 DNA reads TGTGCCAGTAGTATGGGCAGGGGGCATACTGAAGCTTTCTTT.

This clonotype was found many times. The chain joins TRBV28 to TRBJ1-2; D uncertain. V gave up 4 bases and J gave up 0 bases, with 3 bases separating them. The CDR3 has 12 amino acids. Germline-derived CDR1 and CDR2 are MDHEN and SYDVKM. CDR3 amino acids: CASSSSNYGYTF. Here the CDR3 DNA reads TGTGCCAGCAGTTCATCTAACTATGGCTACACCTTC.

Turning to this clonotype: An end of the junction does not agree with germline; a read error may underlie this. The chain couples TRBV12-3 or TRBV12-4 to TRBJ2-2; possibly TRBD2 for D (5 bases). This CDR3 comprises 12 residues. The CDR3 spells CVSRPGEGELFF. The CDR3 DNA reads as TGTGTCAGCCGCCCCGGGGAAGGGGAGCTGTTTTTT.

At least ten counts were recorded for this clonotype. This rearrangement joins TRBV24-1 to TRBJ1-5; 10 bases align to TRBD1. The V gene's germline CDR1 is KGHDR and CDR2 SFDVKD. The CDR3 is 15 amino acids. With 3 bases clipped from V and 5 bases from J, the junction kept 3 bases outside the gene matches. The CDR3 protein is CATSDTGTGDQPQHF. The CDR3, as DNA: TGTGCCACCAGTGATACCGGGACAGGGGATCAGCCCCAGCATTTT.

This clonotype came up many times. CDR3: CSASLGRATQYF. CDR3 DNA: TGCAGTGCTAGCCTAGGGAGGGCTACGCAGTATTTT. The chain combines TRBV20-1 with TRBJ2-3, with 7 nucleotides matching TRBD2. The CDR3 extends over 12 amino acids. After removal of 3 bases from V and 8 bases from J, the junction contained 5 bases not matched to a gene. Germline V gives CDR1 DFQATT, CDR2 SNEGSKA (reference sequence).

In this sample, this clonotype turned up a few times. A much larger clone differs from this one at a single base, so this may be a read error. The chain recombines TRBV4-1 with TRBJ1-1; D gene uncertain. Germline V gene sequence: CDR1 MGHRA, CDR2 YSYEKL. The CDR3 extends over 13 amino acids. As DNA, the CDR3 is TGCGTCAGCGTCTGGGAGAAGAACACTGAAGCTTTCTTT. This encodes CVSVWEKNTEAFF.

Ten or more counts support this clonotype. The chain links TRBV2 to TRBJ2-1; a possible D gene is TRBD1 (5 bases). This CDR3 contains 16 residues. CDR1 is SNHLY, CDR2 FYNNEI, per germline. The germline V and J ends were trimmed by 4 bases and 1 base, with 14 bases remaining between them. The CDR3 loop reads CASSVFPGSSYNEQFF. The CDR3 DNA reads TGTGCCAGCAGTGTTTTTCCAGGGTCGTCCTACAATGAGCAGTTCTTC. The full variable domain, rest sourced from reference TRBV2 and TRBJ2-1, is EPEVTQTPSHQVTQMGQEVILRCVPISNHLYFYWYRQILGQKVEFLVSFYNNEISEKSEIFDDQFSVERPDGSNFTLKIRSTKLEDSAMYFCASSVFPGSSYNEQFFGPGTRLTVL.

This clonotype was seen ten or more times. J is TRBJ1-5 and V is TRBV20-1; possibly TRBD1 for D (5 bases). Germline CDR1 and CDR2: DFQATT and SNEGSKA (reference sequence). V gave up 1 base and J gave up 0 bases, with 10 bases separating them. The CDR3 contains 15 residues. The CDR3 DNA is TGCAGTGCTAGAGTGGGGGGGAATAGCAATCAGCCCCAGCATTTT. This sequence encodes CSARVGGNSNQPQHF.

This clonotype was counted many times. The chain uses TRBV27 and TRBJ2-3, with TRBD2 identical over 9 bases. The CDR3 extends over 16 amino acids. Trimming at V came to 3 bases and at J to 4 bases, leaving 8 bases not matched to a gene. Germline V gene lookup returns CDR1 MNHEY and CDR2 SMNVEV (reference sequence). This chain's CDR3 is CASSFIAGGPPDTQYF. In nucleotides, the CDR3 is TGTGCCAGCAGTTTTATTGCGGGAGGGCCCCCAGATACGCAGTATTTT.

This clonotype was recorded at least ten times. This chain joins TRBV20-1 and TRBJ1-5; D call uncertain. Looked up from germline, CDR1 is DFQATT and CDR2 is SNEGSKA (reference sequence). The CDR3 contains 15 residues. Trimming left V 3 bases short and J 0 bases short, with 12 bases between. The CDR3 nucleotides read TGCAGTGCTAGCCCCGGGGTATATAGCAATCAGCCCCAGCATTTT. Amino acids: CSASPGVYSNQPQHF.

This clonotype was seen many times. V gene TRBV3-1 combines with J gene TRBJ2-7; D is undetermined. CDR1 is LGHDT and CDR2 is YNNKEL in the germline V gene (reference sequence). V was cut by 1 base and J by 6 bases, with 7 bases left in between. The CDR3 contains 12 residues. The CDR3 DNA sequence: TGTGCCAGCAGCCAAGTACCCGGCGAGCAGTACTTC. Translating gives CASSQVPGEQYF.

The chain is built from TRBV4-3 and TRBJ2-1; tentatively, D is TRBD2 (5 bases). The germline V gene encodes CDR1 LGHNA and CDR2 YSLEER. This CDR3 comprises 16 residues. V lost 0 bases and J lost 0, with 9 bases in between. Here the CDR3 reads CASSQDEGSSYNEQFF. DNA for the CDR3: TGCGCCAGCAGCCAAGATGAGGGCAGCTCCTACAATGAGCAGTTCTTC.

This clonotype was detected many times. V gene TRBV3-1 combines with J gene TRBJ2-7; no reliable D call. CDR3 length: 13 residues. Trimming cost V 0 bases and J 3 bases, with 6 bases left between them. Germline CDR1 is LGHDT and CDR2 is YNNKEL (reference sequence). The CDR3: CASSQDADYEQYF. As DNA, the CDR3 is TGTGCCAGCAGCCAAGATGCTGACTACGAGCAGTACTTC.

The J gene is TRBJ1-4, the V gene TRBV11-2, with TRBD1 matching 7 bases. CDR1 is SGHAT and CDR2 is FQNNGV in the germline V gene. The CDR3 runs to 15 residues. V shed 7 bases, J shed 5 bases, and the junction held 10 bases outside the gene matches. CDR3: CASNRLGQRNEKLFF. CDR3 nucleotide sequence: TGTGCCAGCAACCGGCTGGGACAGCGCAATGAAAAACTGTTTTTT.

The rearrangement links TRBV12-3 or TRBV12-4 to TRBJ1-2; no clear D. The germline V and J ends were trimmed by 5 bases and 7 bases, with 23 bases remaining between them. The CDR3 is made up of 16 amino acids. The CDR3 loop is CASSQSPAEGIGGYTF. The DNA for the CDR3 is TGTGCCAGCAGTCAATCGCCGGCGGAAGGGATCGGTGGCTACACCTTC.

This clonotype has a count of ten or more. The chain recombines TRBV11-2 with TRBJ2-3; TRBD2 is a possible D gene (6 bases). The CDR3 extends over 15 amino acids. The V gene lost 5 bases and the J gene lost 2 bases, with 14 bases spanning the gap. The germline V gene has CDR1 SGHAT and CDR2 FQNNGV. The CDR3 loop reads CASSIGSGHTDTQYF. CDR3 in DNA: TGTGCCAGCAGCATCGGTAGCGGACACACAGATACGCAGTATTTT.

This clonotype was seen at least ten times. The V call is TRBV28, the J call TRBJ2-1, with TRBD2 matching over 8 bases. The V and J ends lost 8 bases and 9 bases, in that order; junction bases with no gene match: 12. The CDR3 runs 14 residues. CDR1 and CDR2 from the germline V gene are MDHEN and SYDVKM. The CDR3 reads CASSWFGGAVEQFF. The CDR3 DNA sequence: TGTGCCAGCTCGTGGTTCGGGGGGGCGGTTGAGCAGTTCTTC.

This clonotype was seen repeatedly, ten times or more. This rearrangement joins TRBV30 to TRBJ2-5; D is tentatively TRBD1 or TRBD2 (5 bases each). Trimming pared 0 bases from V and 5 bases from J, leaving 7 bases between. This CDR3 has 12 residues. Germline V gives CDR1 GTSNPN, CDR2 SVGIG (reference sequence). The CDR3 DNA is TGTGCCTGGAGTGTTGAGGGGGAGACCCAGTACTTC. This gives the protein CAWSVEGETQYF.

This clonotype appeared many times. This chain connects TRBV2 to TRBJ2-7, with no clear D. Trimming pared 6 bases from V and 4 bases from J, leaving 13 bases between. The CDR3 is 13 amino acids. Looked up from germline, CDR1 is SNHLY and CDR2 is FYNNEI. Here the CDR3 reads CASRGSGAYEQYF. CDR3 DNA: TGTGCCAGCAGGGGGTCGGGTGCTTACGAGCAGTACTTC.

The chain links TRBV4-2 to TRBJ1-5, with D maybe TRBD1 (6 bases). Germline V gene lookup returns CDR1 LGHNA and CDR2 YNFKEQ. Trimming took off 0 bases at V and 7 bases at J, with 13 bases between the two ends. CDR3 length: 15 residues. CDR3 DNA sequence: TGTGCCAGCAGCCAAGAGAACGGGGGCCGGCAGCCCCAGCATTTT. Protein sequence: CASSQENGGRQPQHF.

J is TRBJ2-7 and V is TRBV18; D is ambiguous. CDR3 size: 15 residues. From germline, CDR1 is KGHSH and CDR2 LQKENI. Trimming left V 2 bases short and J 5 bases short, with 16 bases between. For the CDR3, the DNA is TGTGCCAGCTCACCAGGGGTCGCTGAGTCGGACGAGCAGTACTTC. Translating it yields CASSPGVAESDEQYF.

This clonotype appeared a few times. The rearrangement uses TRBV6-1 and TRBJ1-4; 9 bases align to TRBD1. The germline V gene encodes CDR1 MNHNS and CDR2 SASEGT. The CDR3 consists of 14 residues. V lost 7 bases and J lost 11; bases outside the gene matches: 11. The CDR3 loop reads CASNPGQGLGKLFF. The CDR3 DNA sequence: TGTGCCAGCAACCCGGGACAGGGTCTAGGGAAACTGTTTTTT.

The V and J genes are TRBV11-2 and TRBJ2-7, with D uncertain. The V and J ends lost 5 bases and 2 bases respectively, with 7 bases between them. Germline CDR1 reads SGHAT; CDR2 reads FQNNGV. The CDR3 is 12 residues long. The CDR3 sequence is CASSTATYEQYF. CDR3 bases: TGTGCCAGCAGCACCGCTACCTACGAGCAGTACTTC.